These T cell receptor beta chains were read from a single sample in a study of T cell responses to AZD1222 COVID-19 vaccine. Profiling relied on immunoSEQ multiplex PCR, and the TCRdb table lists in-frame clones only, not all of them. Of nearly 200,000 clones in the sample, under 95% were seen once. The sample in question was peripheral blood, obtained 28 days after the second AZD1222 dose. All receptors derive from an adult who received the AZD1222 COVID-19 vaccine. Each CDR3 is given with its conserved first and last residue. D genes are given only for firm matches. Where a row states a size, it is once, few, many or the class of an expanded clone; other rows omit it.

D gene	clone size	V gene	CDR3 length	J gene	CDR3 protein	CDR3 DNA
-	-	TRBV2	12	TRBJ1-2	CAGTGREHGYTF	TGTGCCGGAACAGGGCGAGAGCATGGCTACACCTTC
-	once	TRBV2	13	TRBJ1-2	CASSAILYTGYTF	TGTGCCAGCAGCGCGATACTGTACACTGGCTACACCTTC
TRBD1	-	TRBV29-1	12	TRBJ1-2	CSGDSLRNGYTF	TGCAGCGGGGACAGTCTTCGTAATGGCTACACCTTC
TRBD1	-	TRBV18	16	TRBJ2-1	CASSQERDRAIDEQFF	TGTGCCAGCTCCCAAGAACGGGACAGGGCTATCGATGAGCAGTTCTTC
-	-	TRBV29-1	11	TRBJ2-7	CSVGDPYEQYF	TGCAGCGTTGGGGATCCCTACGAGCAGTACTTC
TRBD1	-	TRBV6-4	20	TRBJ2-6	CANNPGQGTVTSSGANVLTF	TGTGCCAACAACCCGGGACAGGGGACGGTTACAAGCTCTGGGGCCAACGTCCTGACTTTC
TRBD1	-	TRBV6-5	13	TRBJ1-5	CASSRQGGQPQHF	TGTGCCAGCAGTCGACAGGGGGGGCAGCCCCAGCATTTT
TRBD2	-	TRBV19	14	TRBJ2-1	CASEFSGGTNEQFF	TGTGCCAGCGAATTTAGCGGGGGGACCAATGAGCAGTTCTTC
TRBD1	-	TRBV4-2	16	TRBJ1-2	CASSQDDRGQAYGYTF	TGTGCCAGCAGCCAAGATGATCGTGGACAGGCCTATGGCTACACCTTC
-	-	TRBV18	14	TRBJ1-6	CASSPPQAYSPLHF	TGTGCCAGCTCACCCCCCCAGGCGTATTCACCCCTCCACTTT
TRBD1	-	TRBV30	15	TRBJ1-2	CAWSRGQGGSYGYTF	TGTGCCTGGAGCAGGGGACAGGGGGGTTCGTATGGCTACACCTTC
-	-	TRBV7-9	15	TRBJ2-1	CASSLGTLGTSEQFF	TGTGCCAGCAGCTTAGGGACGCTCGGAACCAGTGAGCAGTTCTTC
-	few	TRBV25-1	15	TRBJ1-4	CASSEVGATNEKLFF	TGTGCCAGCAGTGAAGTTGGGGCAACTAATGAAAAACTGTTTTTT
TRBD1	-	TRBV28	15	TRBJ1-6	CASSLSGQGNSPLHF	TGTGCCAGCAGTTTATCCGGACAGGGCAATTCACCCCTCCACTTT
-	-	TRBV13	13	TRBJ1-1	CASLPAAGAEAFF	TGTGCCAGCCTACCGGCGGCGGGCGCTGAAGCTTTCTTT
TRBD1	-	TRBV7-2	13	TRBJ1-1	CASSRQGRTEAFF	TGTGCCAGCAGCCGACAGGGGAGAACTGAAGCTTTCTTT
TRBD2	-	TRBV6-2/TRBV6-3	12	TRBJ2-3	CASSPGGNTQYF	TGTGCCAGCAGCCCGGGAGGAAATACGCAGTATTTT
TRBD1	-	TRBV7-2	15	TRBJ1-1	CASSSQDRSNTEAFF	TGTGCCAGCAGCTCCCAGGACAGGTCGAACACTGAAGCTTTCTTT
TRBD1	-	TRBV18	15	TRBJ1-2	CASSQAGQGLYGYTF	TGTGCCAGCTCACAGGCGGGACAGGGCCTATATGGCTACACCTTC
-	-	TRBV10-3	15	TRBJ2-7	CAISDQGGGYYEQYF	TGTGCCATCAGTGACCAGGGTGGGGGGTACTACGAGCAGTACTTC
-	-	TRBV5-8	14	TRBJ1-5	CASSFPTLNQPQHF	TGTGCCAGCAGCTTTCCCACACTCAATCAGCCCCAGCATTTT
-	-	TRBV27	13	TRBJ2-1	CASSLSGVNEQFF	TGTGCCAGCAGTTTATCCGGGGTCAATGAGCAGTTCTTC
-	-	TRBV5-1	14	TRBJ1-2	CASSPGAVNYGYTF	TGCGCCAGCAGCCCCGGAGCGGTGAACTATGGCTACACCTTC
-	-	TRBV3-1/TRBV3-2	16	TRBJ1-2	CASSLRSRGEYYGYTF	TGTGCCAGCAGCCTCCGCTCCAGGGGTGAGTACTATGGCTACACCTTC
-	-	TRBV7-9	14	TRBJ2-7	CASSLSEGAAEQYF	TGTGCCAGCAGCTTAAGTGAAGGGGCGGCCGAGCAGTACTTC
-	-	TRBV9	13	TRBJ2-1	CASSPGRDTKQFF	TGTGCCAGCAGCCCAGGAAGGGACACCAAGCAGTTCTTC
-	-	TRBV5-6	15	TRBJ1-2	CASSLISRDIYGYTF	TGTGCCAGCAGCTTGATCTCCCGGGACATTTATGGCTACACCTTC
-	-	TRBV7-9	15	TRBJ2-6	CASRLRGTGANVLTF	TGTGCCAGCAGACTAAGGGGAACCGGGGCCAACGTCCTGACTTTC
-	-	TRBV3-1/TRBV3-2	14	TRBJ2-7	CASSQPGRFNEQYF	TGTGCCAGCAGCCAACCGGGGCGCTTCAACGAGCAGTACTTC